The clone carrying this TCR beta chain was seen a few times. Its matching antigen is unknown. These data come from a study of blood T cells in healthy people across ages. Drawing of peripheral blood yielded about 10 milliliters from each donor. Using a J-beta primer mix together with a sample-barcoded 5' primer, a second PCR was run for about 6 to 11 cycles. The study obtained at least 2.5 million CDR3-containing paired-end reads from every sample. TCRdb re-analysed the 5' RACE reads in MiXCR, keeping a single row per CDR3 protein. The sample consists of around 820,000 distinct CDR3 sequences, approximately 25% of them appearing once. Study-level findings and limits: Whereas aged donors had fewer naive CD4+ cells, long-lived donors had more of them and higher diversity.

The sample was also linked to a second study, of T cells of mothers and their children. As reported in that work: For cDNA synthesis, the complete extracted RNA was used (around 1.5 ug per 15 ul).

Sample: blood. The clonotype was recovered from a boy younger than 18 in good health.

CDR3 amino acids: CSARDPGLDYNEQFF. In DNA, the CDR3 is TGCAGTGCTAGAGACCCGGGACTTGACTACAATGAGCAGTTCTTC. The chain couples TRBV20-1 to TRBJ2-1; a weak D match, TRBD2 (6 bases). CDR3 length: 15 amino acids. Trimming shortened V by 0 bases and J by 3 bases, and 12 bases separated the two germline ends. Per the germline V gene, CDR1 is DFQATT and CDR2 is SNEGSKA (reference sequence).